The 12 T cell receptor beta chains below were found in one sample sequenced in a study of breast tumors, draining lymph nodes, adjacent tissues. MiXCR, run by TCRdb on the multiplex PCR reads, gives a single entry per CDR3 protein. Here the sample spans about 180,000 distinct CDR3 sequences, 25% to 40% being singletons. The lymph nodes were axillary draining lymph nodes from breast cancer patients. Sequenced material: axillary lymph node tissue. The receptors were gathered from a female donor with breast cancer. Some clones in this sample may be carry-over from other donors' samples.

This clonotype was observed many times. The V gene is TRBV4-2, the J gene TRBJ2-2, with D unresolved. CDR1 and CDR2 (germline): LGHNA, YNFKEQ. The V end lost 0 bases, the J end lost 5 bases, and 7 bases lay between the germline ends. This CDR3 is 14 amino acids long. CDR3 amino acids: CASSQDGLTGELFF. The CDR3 DNA follows: TGTGCCAGCAGCCAAGATGGGTTAACCGGGGAGCTGTTTTTT.

The chain combines TRBV12-3 or TRBV12-4 with TRBJ2-2, with 7 positions matching TRBD1. V lost 4 bases, J lost 2 bases, and 7 bases stayed unmatched. The CDR3 spans 16 residues. The CDR3 coding sequence is TGTGCCAGCAGTTCCTCCGGGACAGCCAACACCGGGGAGCTGTTTTTT. Translation: CASSSSGTANTGELFF.

The chain links TRBV19 to TRBJ1-1, with unresolved D. Trimming pared 3 bases from V and 0 bases from J, leaving 8 bases between. The length of the CDR3 is 14 residues. Germline CDR1 and CDR2: LNHDA and SQIVND (reference sequence). For the CDR3, the DNA is TGTGCCAGTAGTATGGGCAGAGTGAACACTGAAGCTTTCTTT. Encoded protein: CASSMGRVNTEAFF.

This clonotype was seen many times. The rearrangement uses TRBV4-3 and TRBJ1-5, with TRBD1 as a possible D gene (5 bases). Germline V lookup: CDR1 LGHNA, CDR2 YSLEER. Trimming shortened V by 0 bases and J by 3 bases, and 12 bases separated the two germline ends. The CDR3 runs to 16 residues. CDR3 bases: TGCGCCAGCAGCCAAGATTGGGGGGAGCCCAATCAGCCCCAGCATTTT. Residues: CASSQDWGEPNQPQHF.

This sequence joins TRBV11-2 and TRBJ2-3; D possibly corresponds to TRBD2 (5 bases). Trimming removed 3 bases at V and 5 bases at J, with 18 bases between. Germline loops: CDR1 SGHAT, CDR2 FQNNGV. The CDR3 has 16 amino acids. The CDR3 region has the DNA TGTGCCAGCAGCTTCCTCCCCAGCGGTCCTGGAGATACGCAGTATTTT. This sequence encodes CASSFLPSGPGDTQYF.

This clonotype has a count of ten or more. This chain connects TRBV6-5 to TRBJ1-5; 8 nucleotides match TRBD1. The CDR3 has 15 residues. V lost 4 bases and J lost 3; bases outside the gene matches: 5. Germline V gene sequence: CDR1 MNHEY, CDR2 SVGAGI. The CDR3 DNA follows: TGTGCCAGCAGTTCCGGGACAGGTAACAATCAGCCCCAGCATTTT. This translates into CASSSGTGNNQPQHF.

This clonotype was found many times. This chain joins TRBV5-1 and TRBJ1-3; D is unclear. Germline-derived CDR1 and CDR2 are SGHRS and YFSETQ. Trimming shortened V by 2 bases and J by 4 bases, and 1 base separated the two germline ends. The CDR3 sequence is 11 residues long. The CDR3 nucleotides read TGCGCCAGCAGCTTCGGAAACACCATATATTTT. Translated, it gives CASSFGNTIYF.

The chain combines TRBV6-1 with TRBJ1-5; D unresolved. Trimming took 7 bases from V and 13 from J, leaving 20 bases between them. Germline V gene sequence: CDR1 MNHNS, CDR2 SASEGT. This CDR3 has 13 amino acids. CDR3 coding DNA: TGTGCCAGCAAGGACCATTACGATCGGGAGCAGCATTTT. It yields the protein CASKDHYDREQHF.

The chain joins TRBV5-4 to TRBJ1-2; D is undetermined. This CDR3 has 11 amino acids. V was clipped by 4 bases and J by 8 bases, with 9 bases between them. The V gene's germline CDR1 is SGHNT and CDR2 YYREEE (reference sequence). The CDR3 DNA follows: TGTGCCAGCAGCCTGGGATGGGGCTACACCTTC. This codes for CASSLGWGYTF.

Concerning this clonotype: A junction end diverges from the germline sequence, so it may reflect a read error. The chain joins TRBV6-5 to TRBJ1-6; TRBD1 might be the D (5 bases). This CDR3 has 15 amino acids. The V gene's germline CDR1 is MNHEY and CDR2 SVGAGI. The CDR3 protein is CVSSHSDGDLSPLHF. The CDR3 DNA sequence: TGTGTCAGCAGTCATTCGGACGGGGACCTTTCACCCCTCCACTTT.

The chain couples TRBV9 to TRBJ1-6; no clear D gene. The germline CDR1 and CDR2 sequences are SGDLS and YYNGEE. Trimming left V 3 bases short and J 7 bases short, with 11 bases between. This CDR3 has 14 amino acids. CDR3 loop: CASSDGQLNSPLHF. In DNA form, the CDR3 reads TGTGCCAGCAGCGACGGGCAGTTAAATTCACCCCTCCACTTT. The variable domain in full, completed from reference TRBV9 and TRBJ1-6, reads DSGVTQTPKHLITATGQRVTLRCSPRSGDLSVYWYQQSLDQGLQFLIQYYNGEERAKGNILERFSAQQFPDLHSELNLSSLELGDSALYFCASSDGQLNSPLHFGNGTRLTVT.

This clonotype was seen ten or more times. The chain has TRBV10-3 and TRBJ2-1; 9 bases line up with TRBD2. CDR3 length: 15 residues. J was trimmed by 9 bases and V by 0 bases; bases with no gene match: 6. Germline lookup yields CDR1 ENHRY and CDR2 SYGVKD. Here the CDR3 reads CAISESAGGYGEQFF. CDR3 in DNA: TGTGCCATCAGTGAGTCGGCGGGGGGGTACGGTGAGCAGTTCTTC.